This section outlines one TCR beta chain sequence together with its context. The source of the sample is a study of shared clonotypes between healthy human individuals. Splitting of CD4+ cells produced CD45RA+ naive and CD45RA-negative memory subsets. TCRdb keeps only in-frame clones here, not all; method: immunoSEQ multiplex PCR. In the table there are some 1 million clones, about 75% of which are singletons. The receptor was derived from a man aged 18 to 29 in good health. Sequenced input: memory CD4+ T cells sorted from blood. The subset: CD45RA-negative fraction.

The CDR3 DNA reads as TGCGCCAGCAGCTTGCTAGCCACCCCTGAAAATGAGCAGTTCTTC. Residues: CASSLLATPENEQFF. The chain couples TRBV5-1 to TRBJ2-1, with TRBD2 as a possible D gene (5 bases). Trimming cost V 1 base and J 7 bases, with 15 bases left between them. The CDR3 covers 15 residues. Germline lookup yields CDR1 SGHRS and CDR2 YFSETQ.